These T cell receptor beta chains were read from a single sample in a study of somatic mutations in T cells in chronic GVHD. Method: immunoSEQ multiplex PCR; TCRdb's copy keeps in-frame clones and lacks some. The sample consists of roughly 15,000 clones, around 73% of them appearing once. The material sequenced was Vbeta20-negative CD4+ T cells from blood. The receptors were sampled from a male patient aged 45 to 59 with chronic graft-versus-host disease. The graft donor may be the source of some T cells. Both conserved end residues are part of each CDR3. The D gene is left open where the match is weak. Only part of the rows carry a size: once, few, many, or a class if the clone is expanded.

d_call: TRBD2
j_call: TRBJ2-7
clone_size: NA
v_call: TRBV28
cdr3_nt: TGTGCCAGCAGTTTAAGACTAGCGGGAGTAAACGAGCAGTACTTC
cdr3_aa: CASSLRLAGVNEQYF

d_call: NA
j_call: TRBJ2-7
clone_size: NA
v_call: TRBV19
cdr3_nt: TGTGCCAGTAGTAACCGGTTGAGCTCCTACGAGCAGTACTTC
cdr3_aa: CASSNRLSSYEQYF

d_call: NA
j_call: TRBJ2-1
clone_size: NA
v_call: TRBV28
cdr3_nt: TGTGCCAGCAGTCTACCCGGACTCTACAATGAGCAGTTCTTC
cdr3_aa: CASSLPGLYNEQFF

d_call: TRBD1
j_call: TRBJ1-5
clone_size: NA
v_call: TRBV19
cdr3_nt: TGTGCCAGTAGCTCGAGATGGGGACAGGGGTTCAATCAGCCCCAGCATTTT
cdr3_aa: CASSSRWGQGFNQPQHF

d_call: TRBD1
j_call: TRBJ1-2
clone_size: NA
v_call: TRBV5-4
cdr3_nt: TGTGCCAGCAGCCCACAGGGGACCCTCTATGGCTACACCTTC
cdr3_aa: CASSPQGTLYGYTF

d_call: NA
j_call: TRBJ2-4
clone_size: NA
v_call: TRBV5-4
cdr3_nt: TGTGCCAGCAGCTTTGCCAGTATCCGAAACATTCAGTACTTC
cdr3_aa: CASSFASIRNIQYF

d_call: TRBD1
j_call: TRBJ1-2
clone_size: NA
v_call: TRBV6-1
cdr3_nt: TGTGCCAGCAGAGAAGACCCGGGACAGTTCTATGGCTACACCTTC
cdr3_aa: CASREDPGQFYGYTF

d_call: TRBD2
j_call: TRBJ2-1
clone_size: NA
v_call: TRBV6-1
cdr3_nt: TGTGCCAGCAGGACGGGACTAGCGGGGGGGGATGAGCAGTTCTTC
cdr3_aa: CASRTGLAGGDEQFF

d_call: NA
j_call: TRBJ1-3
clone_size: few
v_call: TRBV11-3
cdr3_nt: TGTGCCAGCAGCTTAGGAGGATTCGGAAACACCATATATTTT
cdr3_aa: CASSLGGFGNTIYF

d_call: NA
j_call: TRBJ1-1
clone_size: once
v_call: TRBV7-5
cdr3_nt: TGTGTCAGAAGCTCGACAGGGAGTGGCACTGAAGCTTTCTTT
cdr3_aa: CVRSSTGSGTEAFF

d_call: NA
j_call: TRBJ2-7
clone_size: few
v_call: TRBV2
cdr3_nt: TGTGCCAGCAGGGCGGCATCCTACGAGCAGTACTTC
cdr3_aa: CASRAASYEQYF

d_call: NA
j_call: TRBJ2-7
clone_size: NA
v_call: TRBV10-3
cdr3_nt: TGTGCCATCAGTGACAGCGCCTACGAGCAGTACTTC
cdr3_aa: CAISDSAYEQYF

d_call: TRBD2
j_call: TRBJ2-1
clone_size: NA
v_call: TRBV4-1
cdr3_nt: TGCGCCAGCAGCCCCCTCGGGCGGGAGGGCTCGGGGAATGAGCAGTTCTTC
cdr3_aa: CASSPLGREGSGNEQFF

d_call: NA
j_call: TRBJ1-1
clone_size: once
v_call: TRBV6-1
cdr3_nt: TGTGCCAGCAGACTAGGACAGATTAACACTGAAGCTTTCTTT
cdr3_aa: CASRLGQINTEAFF

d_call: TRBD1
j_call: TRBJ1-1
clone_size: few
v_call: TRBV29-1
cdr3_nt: TGCAGCGTAGAAGACAGGGTGAACACTGAAGCTTTCTTT
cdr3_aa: CSVEDRVNTEAFF

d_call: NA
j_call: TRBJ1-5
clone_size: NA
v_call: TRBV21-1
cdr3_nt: TGTGCCAGCCAAGGGGATCAGCCCCAGCATTTT
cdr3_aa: CASQGDQPQHF

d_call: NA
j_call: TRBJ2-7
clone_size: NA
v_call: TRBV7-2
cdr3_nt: TGTGCCAGCAGACAGACGGGCCGGACTTACGAGCAGTACTTC
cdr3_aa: CASRQTGRTYEQYF

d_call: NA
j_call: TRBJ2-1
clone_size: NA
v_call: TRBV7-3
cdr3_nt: TGTGCCAGCAGCTTATGGGGCGCCTCCTACAATGAGCAGTTCTTC
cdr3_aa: CASSLWGASYNEQFF

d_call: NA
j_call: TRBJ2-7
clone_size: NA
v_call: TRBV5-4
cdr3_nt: TGTGCCAGCAGCTTCGGGTACGAGCAGTACTTC
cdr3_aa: CASSFGYEQYF

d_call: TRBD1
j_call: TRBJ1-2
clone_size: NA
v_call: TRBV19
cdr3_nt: TGTGCCAGTAGTACAGACAGGGATATTGGCTACACCTTC
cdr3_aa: CASSTDRDIGYTF

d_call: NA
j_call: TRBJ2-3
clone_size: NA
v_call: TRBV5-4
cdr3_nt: TGTGCCAGCAGCTCGCACTCAGGGGGCACAGATACGCAGTATTTT
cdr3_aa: CASSSHSGGTDTQYF

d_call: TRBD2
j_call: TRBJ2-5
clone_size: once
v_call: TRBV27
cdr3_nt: TGTGCCAGCAGTTGGGCGGCGGGGGACCAAGAGACCCAGTACTTC
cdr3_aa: CASSWAAGDQETQYF

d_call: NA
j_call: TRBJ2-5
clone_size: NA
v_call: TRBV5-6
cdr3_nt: TGTGCCAGCAGCTTTCGGCAGGGGCAAGGCCAAGAGACCCAGTACTTC
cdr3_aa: CASSFRQGQGQETQYF

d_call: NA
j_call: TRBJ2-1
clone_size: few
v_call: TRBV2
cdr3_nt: TGTGCCAGCGACGTGGACATATACAATGAGCAGTTCTTC
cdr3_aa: CASDVDIYNEQFF

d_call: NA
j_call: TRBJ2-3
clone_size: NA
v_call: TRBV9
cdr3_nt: TGTGCCAGCAGCCTAGGGGCGACAGATACGCAGTATTTT
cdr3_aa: CASSLGATDTQYF

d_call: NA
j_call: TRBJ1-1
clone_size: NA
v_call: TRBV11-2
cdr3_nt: TGTGCCAGCAGCTTAGGACTATCGGGCGCTGAAGCTTTCTTT
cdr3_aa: CASSLGLSGAEAFF

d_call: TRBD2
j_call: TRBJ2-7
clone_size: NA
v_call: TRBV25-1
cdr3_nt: TGTGCCAGCAGTGAAGAGACTAGCGGGATAGGTGAGCAGTACTTC
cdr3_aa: CASSEETSGIGEQYF

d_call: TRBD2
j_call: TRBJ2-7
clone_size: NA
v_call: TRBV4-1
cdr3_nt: TGCGCCAGCAGCCAACGGCGGGAGGGCCAATACGAGCAGTACTTC
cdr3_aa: CASSQRREGQYEQYF

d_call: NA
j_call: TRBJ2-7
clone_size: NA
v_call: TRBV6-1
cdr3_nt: TGTGCCAGCAGTGAGACACGAAGCTCCTACGAGCAGTACTTC
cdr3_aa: CASSETRSSYEQYF

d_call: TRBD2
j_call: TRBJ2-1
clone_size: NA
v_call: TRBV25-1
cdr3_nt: TGTGCCAGCAGTCCAGCGGGGGGCAATGAGCAGTTCTTC
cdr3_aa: CASSPAGGNEQFF

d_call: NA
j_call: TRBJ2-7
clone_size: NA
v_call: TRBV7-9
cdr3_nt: TGTGCCAGCAGCCAGGAGCAGGGGGGAAGGGAGTACTTC
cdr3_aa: CASSQEQGGREYF

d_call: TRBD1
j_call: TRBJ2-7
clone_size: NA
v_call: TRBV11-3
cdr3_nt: TGTGCCAGCAGTTCGGGACAGGGGGCCTACGAGCAGTACTTC
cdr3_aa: CASSSGQGAYEQYF

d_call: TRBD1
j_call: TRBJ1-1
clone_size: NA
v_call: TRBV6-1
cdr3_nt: TGTGCCAGCACTGACAGGGAGGGTAGGTTGAGTACTGAAGCTTTCTTT
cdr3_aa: CASTDREGRLSTEAFF

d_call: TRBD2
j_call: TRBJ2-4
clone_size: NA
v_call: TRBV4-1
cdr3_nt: TGCGCCAGCAGCCAAGATCGATCGCTAGCGGGAGGATCGGCGGCCAAAAACATTCAGTACTTC
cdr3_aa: CASSQDRSLAGGSAAKNIQYF

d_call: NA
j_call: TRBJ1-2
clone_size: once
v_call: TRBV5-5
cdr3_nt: TGTGCCAGCAGCTTGGGGCGGACAGCAACTAACTATGGCTACACCTTC
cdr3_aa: CASSLGRTATNYGYTF

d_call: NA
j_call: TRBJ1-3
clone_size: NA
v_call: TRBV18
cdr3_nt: TGTGCCAGCTCACTACCGGTTGTGGCAGGGGGAAACACCATATATTTT
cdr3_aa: CASSLPVVAGGNTIYF

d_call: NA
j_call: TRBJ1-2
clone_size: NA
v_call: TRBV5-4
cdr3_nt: TGTGCCAGCAGCCAAGCTCGAGGGGGGGACTATGGCTACACCTTC
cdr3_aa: CASSQARGGDYGYTF

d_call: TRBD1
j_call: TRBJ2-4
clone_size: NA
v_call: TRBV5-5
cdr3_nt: TGTGCCAGCAGCAGACAGGGACAGGGGGCCAAAAACATTCAGTACTTC
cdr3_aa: CASSRQGQGAKNIQYF

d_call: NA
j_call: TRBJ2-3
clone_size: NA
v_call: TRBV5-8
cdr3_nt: TGTGCCAGCACCCACAACAGGGATAGGACAGATACGCAGTATTTT
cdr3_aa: CASTHNRDRTDTQYF

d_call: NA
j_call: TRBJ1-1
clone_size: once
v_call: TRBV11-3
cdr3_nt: TGTGCCAGCAGCCACCGTGGAGGGTACAACACTGAAGCTTTCTTT
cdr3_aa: CASSHRGGYNTEAFF

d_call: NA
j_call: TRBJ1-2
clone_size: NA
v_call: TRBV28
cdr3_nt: TGTGCCAGCAGTTTGGCAGGGGTCCTTAGAGCTAACTATGGCTACACCTTC
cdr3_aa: CASSLAGVLRANYGYTF

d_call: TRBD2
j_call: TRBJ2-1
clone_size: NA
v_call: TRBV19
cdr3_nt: TGTGCCAGTAGTTCCCGATCTGGACTAGCGGGGGGGTCCTACAATGAGCAGTTCTTC
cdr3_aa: CASSSRSGLAGGSYNEQFF

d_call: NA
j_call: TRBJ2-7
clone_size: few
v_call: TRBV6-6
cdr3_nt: TGTGCCAGCAGTAATAAAGCAACCTACGAGCAGTACTTC
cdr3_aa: CASSNKATYEQYF

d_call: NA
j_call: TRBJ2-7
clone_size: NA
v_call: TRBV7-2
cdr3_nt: TGTGTCAGCAGCTTACAGGGCTACGAGCAGTACTTC
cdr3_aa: CVSSLQGYEQYF

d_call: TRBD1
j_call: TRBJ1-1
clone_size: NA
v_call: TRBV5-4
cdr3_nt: TGTGCCAGCAGCCCCGACAGGGGAAGCAAGGAGGCTTTCTTT
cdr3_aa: CASSPDRGSKEAFF

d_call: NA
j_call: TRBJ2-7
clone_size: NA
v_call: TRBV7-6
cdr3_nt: TGTGCCAGCAGCTTAGTTATGCAGGGCGAGCAGTACTTC
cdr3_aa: CASSLVMQGEQYF

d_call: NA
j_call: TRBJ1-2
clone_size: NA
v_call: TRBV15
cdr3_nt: TGTGCCACCAGCAGAGGGACAACGACTTGGGGCTACACCTTC
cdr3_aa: CATSRGTTTWGYTF

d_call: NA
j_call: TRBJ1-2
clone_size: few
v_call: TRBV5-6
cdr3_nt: TGTGCCAGCAGCTTCGGCCAGGTTAACTATGGCTACACCTTC
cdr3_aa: CASSFGQVNYGYTF

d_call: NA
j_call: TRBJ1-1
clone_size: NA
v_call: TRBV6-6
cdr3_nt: TGTGCCAGCAGTTACTCCCAGAACACTGAAGCTTTCTTT
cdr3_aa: CASSYSQNTEAFF

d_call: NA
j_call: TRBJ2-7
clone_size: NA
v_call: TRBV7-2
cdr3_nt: TGTGCCAGCACCTGGGGGGGGGCATCCTACGAGCAGTACTTC
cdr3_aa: CASTWGGASYEQYF

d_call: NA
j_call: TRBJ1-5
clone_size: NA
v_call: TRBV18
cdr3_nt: TGTGCCAGCTCACCGACCCTGACGCCGGGTACAAGTCAGCCCCAGCATTTT
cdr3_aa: CASSPTLTPGTSQPQHF

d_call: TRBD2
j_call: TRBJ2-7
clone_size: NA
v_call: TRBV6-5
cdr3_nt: TGTGCCAGCACCCAACTAGCGGGAGCCCCCGAGCAGTACTTC
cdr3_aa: CASTQLAGAPEQYF

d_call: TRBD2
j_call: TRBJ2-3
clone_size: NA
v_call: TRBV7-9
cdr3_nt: TGTGCCAGCAGTCCGGGGACTAGCGGGGGTGCCGGGGCAGATACGCAGTATTTT
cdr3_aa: CASSPGTSGGAGADTQYF

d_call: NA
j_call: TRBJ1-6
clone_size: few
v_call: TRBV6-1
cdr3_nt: TGTGCCAGCAGTGAAGCCCGCTCCTATAATTCACCCCTCCACTTT
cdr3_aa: CASSEARSYNSPLHF

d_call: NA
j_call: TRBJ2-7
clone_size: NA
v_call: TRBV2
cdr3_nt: TGTGCCAGCGGGGGTACAGGGTCATACGAGCAGTACTTC
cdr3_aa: CASGGTGSYEQYF

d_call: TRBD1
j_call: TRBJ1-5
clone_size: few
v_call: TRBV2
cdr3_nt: TGTGCCAGCGGGGGGTCAGGGACAGGGGGAAAACAGCCCCAGCATTTT
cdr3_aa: CASGGSGTGGKQPQHF